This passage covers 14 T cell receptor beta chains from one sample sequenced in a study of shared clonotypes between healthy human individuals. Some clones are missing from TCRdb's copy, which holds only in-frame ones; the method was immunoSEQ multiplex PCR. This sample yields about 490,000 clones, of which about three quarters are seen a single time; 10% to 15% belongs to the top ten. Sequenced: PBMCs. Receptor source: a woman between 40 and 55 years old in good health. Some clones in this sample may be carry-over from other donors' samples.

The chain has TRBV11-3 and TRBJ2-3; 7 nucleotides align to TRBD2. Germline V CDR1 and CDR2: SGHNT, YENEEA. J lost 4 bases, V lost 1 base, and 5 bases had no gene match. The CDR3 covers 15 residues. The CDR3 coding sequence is TGTGCCAGCAGCTTAGGACTAGCTTCGGCAGATACGCAGTATTTT. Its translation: CASSLGLASADTQYF.

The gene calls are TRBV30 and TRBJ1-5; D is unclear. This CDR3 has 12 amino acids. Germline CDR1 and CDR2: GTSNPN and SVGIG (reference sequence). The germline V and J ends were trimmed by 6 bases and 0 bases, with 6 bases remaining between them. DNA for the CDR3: TGTGCCTGTGGTCTTAGCAATCAGCCCCAGCATTTT. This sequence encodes CACGLSNQPQHF.

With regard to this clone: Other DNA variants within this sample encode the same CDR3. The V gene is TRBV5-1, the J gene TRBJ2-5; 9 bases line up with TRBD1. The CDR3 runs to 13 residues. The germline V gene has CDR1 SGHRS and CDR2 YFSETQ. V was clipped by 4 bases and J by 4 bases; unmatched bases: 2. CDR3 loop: CASSPGQGETQYF. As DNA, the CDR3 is TGCGCCAGCAGCCCGGGACAGGGAGAGACCCAGTACTTC.

CDR3 protein: CASSTRQGQLTDTQYF. The CDR3, as DNA: TGTGCCAGCAGTACCCGACAGGGCCAACTCACAGATACGCAGTATTTT. This sequence joins TRBV27 and TRBJ2-3; 7 bases match TRBD1. V was clipped by 5 bases and J by 2 bases; unmatched bases: 10. There are 16 residues in the CDR3. Germline-derived CDR1 and CDR2 are MNHEY and SMNVEV (reference sequence).

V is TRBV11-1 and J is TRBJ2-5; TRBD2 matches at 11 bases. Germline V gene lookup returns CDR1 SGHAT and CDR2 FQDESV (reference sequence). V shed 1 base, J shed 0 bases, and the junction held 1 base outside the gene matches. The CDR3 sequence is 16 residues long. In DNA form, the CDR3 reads TGTGCCAGCAGCTTAGGGGGACTAGCGGACCAAGAGACCCAGTACTTC. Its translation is CASSLGGLADQETQYF.

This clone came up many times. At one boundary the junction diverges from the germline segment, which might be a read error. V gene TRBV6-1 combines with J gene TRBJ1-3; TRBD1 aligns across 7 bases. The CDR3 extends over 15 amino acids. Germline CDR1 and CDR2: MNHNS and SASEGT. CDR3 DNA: TGTGCCAGCAGAGAAGCAGGGGGTGACGGAAACACCATATATTTT. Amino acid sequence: CASREAGGDGNTIYF.

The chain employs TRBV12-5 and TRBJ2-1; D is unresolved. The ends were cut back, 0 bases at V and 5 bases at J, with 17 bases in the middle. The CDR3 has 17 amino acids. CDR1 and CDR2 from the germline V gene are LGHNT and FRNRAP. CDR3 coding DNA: TGTGCTAGTGGTTTGGTTCTGGGTTCGAAGGTAGACAATGAGCAGTTCTTC. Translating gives CASGLVLGSKVDNEQFF.

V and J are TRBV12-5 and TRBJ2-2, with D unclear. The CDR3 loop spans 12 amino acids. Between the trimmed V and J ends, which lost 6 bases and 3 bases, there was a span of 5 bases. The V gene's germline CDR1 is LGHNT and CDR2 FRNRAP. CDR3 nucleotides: TGTGCTAGTGGAATAGACACCGGGGAGCTGTTTTTT. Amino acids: CASGIDTGELFF.

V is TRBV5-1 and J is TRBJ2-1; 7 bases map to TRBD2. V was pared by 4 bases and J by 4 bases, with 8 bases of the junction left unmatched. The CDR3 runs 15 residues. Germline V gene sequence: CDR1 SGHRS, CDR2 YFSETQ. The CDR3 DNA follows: TGCGCCAGCAGCCCCGGACTAGATATGTACAATGAGCAGTTCTTC. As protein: CASSPGLDMYNEQFF.

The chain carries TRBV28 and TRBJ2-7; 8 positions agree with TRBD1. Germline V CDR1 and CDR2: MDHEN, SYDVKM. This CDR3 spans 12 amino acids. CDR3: CAGQGALGEQYF. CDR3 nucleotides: TGTGCGGGTCAGGGGGCGCTGGGCGAGCAGTACTTC. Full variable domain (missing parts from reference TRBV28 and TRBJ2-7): DVKVTQSSRYLVKRTGEKVFLECVQDMDHENMFWYRQDPGLGLRLIYFSYDVKMKEKGDIPEGYSVSREKKERFSLILESASTNQTSMYLCAGQGALGEQYFGPGTRLTVT.

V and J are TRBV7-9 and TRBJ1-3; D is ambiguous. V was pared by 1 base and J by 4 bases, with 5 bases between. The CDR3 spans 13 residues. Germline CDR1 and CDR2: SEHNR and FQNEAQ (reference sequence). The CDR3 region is CASSLGLGNTIYF. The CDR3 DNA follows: TGTGCCAGCAGCTTAGGGCTCGGAAACACCATATATTTT.

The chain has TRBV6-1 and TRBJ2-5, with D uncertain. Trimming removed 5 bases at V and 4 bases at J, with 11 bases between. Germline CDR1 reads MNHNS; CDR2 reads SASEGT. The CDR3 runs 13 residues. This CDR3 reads CASSIMAGETQYF. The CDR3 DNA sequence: TGTGCCAGCAGTATAATGGCCGGAGAGACCCAGTACTTC.

The CDR3 loop is CASRTGGTGELFF. The CDR3 DNA reads as TGCGCCAGCAGGACAGGGGGTACCGGGGAGCTGTTTTTT. The J gene is TRBJ2-2, the V gene TRBV5-1; TRBD1 aligns across 9 bases. V gave up 5 bases and J gave up 5 bases; unmatched junction bases: 1. Germline CDR1 SGHRS, CDR2 YFSETQ. CDR3 length: 13 amino acids.

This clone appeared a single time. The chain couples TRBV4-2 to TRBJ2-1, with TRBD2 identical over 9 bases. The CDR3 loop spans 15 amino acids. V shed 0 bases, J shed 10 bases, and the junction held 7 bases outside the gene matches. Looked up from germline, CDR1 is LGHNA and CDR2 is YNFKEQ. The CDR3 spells CASSQEWASGREQFF. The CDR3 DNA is TGTGCCAGCAGCCAAGAATGGGCGAGCGGGAGGGAGCAGTTCTTC.